The clone carrying this TCR beta chain was found once. Antigen: not known. Germline V lookup: CDR1 LNHDA, CDR2 SQIVND (reference sequence). After removal of 3 bases from V and 3 bases from J, the junction contained 7 bases not matched to a gene. The CDR3 is made up of 15 amino acids. Amplification used 60 Vbeta primers and 13 Jbeta primers. Original analysis: In a later analysis, roughly 11 million of tens of millions of unique beta chains occurred in at least two donors. Produced via immunoSEQ multiplex PCR; TCRdb's table is partial and in-frame only. V and J calls and clone size are those listed in that table; D and trimming were worked out from the DNA. Here the sample spans about 59,000 clones, roughly 80% being singletons. The entry originates in a study of cytomegalovirus exposure and HLA in healthy donors. Regarding the study as a whole: Several top significant clusters appeared, in a later analysis, to be linked to common viral pathogens. Investigators reported over 150 TCR beta chains as tied to cytomegalovirus.

This chain joins TRBV19 and TRBJ2-7; TRBD1 aligns across 8 bases. The sequence derives from a woman aged 35 to 49 in good health and CMV-seronegative. Sequences were obtained from PBMCs. The CDR3: CASSITGGRSYEQYF. In DNA, the CDR3 is TGTGCCAGTAGTATTACAGGGGGGAGGAGCTACGAGCAGTACTTC.